One T cell receptor beta chain is described in this entry. Its matching antigen is unknown. Stable Graves' hyperthyroidism meant no ophthalmopathy progression within 18 months. Hyperthyroidism was newly diagnosed in patients aged 18 to 65 (duration under 2 months). Researchers took RNA transcripts and amplified the TCR beta CDR3 regions from them. RT-PCR in the first round (using the HTBI primer set) targeted the TCR CDR3. Using its own MiXCR run on the multiplex PCR reads, TCRdb lists one record per CDR3 protein. This sample yields about half a million distinct CDR3 sequences, of which 20% to 25% are seen a single time; about a quarter belongs to the top ten. The sample is drawn from a study of T cells in Graves' hyperthyroidism and ophthalmopathy. Study results and limitations: Progression to ophthalmopathy was predicted a median of roughly seven months early.

The CDR3 sequence is 16 residues long. After removal of 8 bases from V and 3 bases from J, the junction contained 12 bases not matched to a gene. Source material: blood. V gene TRBV12-3 or TRBV12-4 combines with J gene TRBJ1-5, with TRBD1 identical over 8 bases. This receptor was identified in a man aged 18 to 29 with Graves' hyperthyroidism. The CDR3 loop reads CASGHAGQVHNQPQHF. CDR3 bases: TGTGCCAGCGGACATGCGGGACAGGTCCACAATCAGCCCCAGCATTTT.